This T cell receptor beta chain was identified in a study of vaccination and CD4 T cells after COVID-19. For the study at large: Convalescent patients gave post-COVID blood a median about 110 days post-diagnosis, range 35 to 161. From HCoV-229E, HCoV-OC43, HCoV-NL63 and SARS-CoV-2, overlapping spike peptides were used to stimulate the cells.

As for this clonotype: No antigen is known for it.

Study-wide findings and caveats: The median SARS-CoV-2-reactive clonotype number increased from about 20 to 38, without statistical significance.

Sequence data for DNA of cultured CD4+ T cells were generated by the Oncomine TCR Beta short-read assay. Each CDR3 protein is one row after TCRdb ran MiXCR on the PCR reads. The sample lists about 17,000 distinct CDR3 sequences, 50% to 65% occurring once. The CDR3 has 13 residues. V was pared by 6 bases and J by 4 bases, with 12 bases between. The germline gives CDR1 KGHSH, CDR2 LQKENI. The treatment was: approximately 11-day PBMC culture with coronavirus spike peptide pools or control peptides (ViraFEST assay). After being plated at 1.5 million to 2 million per well, PBMCs were cultured with approximately 9.9 IU/ml IL-2 and 10 ug/ml peptide pools.

The TCR comes from a human donor who had recovered from COVID-19. The rearrangement links TRBV18 to TRBJ1-1; maybe TRBD1 (6 bases). Sequenced material: CD4+ T cells from blood, cultured in vitro. CDR3 bases: TGTGCCAGCTCCCTGACACAGGGCACTGAAGCTTTCTTT. Translating it yields CASSLTQGTEAFF.